A selection of T cell receptor beta chains follows, all from one sample in a study of cytomegalovirus exposure and HLA in healthy donors. Here immunoSEQ multiplex PCR was the method, and the copy in TCRdb shows in-frame clones only, minus some. The data show about 90,000 clones, over 60% seen once. The sequenced sample consisted of PBMCs. The receptor source for this set is a woman aged 50 to 65 in good health and CMV-seropositive. Each CDR3 is given with its conserved first and last residue. A D gene is named only where the DNA matches it firmly. A row's size may be missing; if present it is once, few, many or a size class.

size	J	V	D	CDR3	DNA
-	TRBJ1-5	TRBV30	-	CAWSPQGNQPQHF	TGTGCCTGGAGTCCTCAGGGGAATCAGCCCCAGCATTTT
many	TRBJ1-2	TRBV28	-	CASTLDSYYGYTF	TGTGCCAGCACCCTCGACAGTTACTATGGCTACACCTTC
-	TRBJ1-1	TRBV7-9	TRBD1	CASSKDRENTEAFF	TGTGCCAGCAGCAAGGACAGGGAGAACACTGAAGCTTTCTTT
few	TRBJ1-1	TRBV5-6	-	CASSWGGGVTEAFF	TGTGCCAGCAGCTGGGGAGGGGGAGTGACTGAAGCTTTCTTT
-	TRBJ2-7	TRBV7-9	-	CASSHGAYEQYF	TGTGCCAGCAGCCACGGAGCCTACGAGCAGTACTTC
-	TRBJ1-6	TRBV5-7	-	CASSWVLEDSSYNSPLHF	TGTGCCAGCAGCTGGGTCTTGGAAGACAGCTCGTATAATTCACCCCTCCACTTT
-	TRBJ1-2	TRBV5-1	-	CASSFFGAPGANYGYTF	TGCGCCAGCAGCTTTTTTGGCGCGCCTGGGGCCAACTATGGCTACACCTTC
once	TRBJ1-4	TRBV29-1	-	CSVESGYEKLFF	TGCAGCGTTGAATCGGGGTATGAAAAACTGTTTTTT
-	TRBJ2-7	TRBV6-5	TRBD1	CASSPRQGSSYEQYF	TGTGCCAGCAGTCCGAGACAGGGAAGCTCCTACGAGCAGTACTTC
-	TRBJ2-2	TRBV6-5	-	CASSFGETGELFF	TGTGCCAGCAGTTTTGGGGAGACCGGGGAGCTGTTTTTT
-	TRBJ1-1	TRBV27	-	CASSLPGNTEAFF	TGTGCCAGCAGTTTACCGGGGAACACTGAAGCTTTCTTT
-	TRBJ1-2	TRBV6-5	-	CASSPGGGRVRGYTF	TGTGCCAGCAGTCCTGGGGGCGGTCGGGTTCGGGGCTACACCTTC
-	TRBJ1-1	TRBV2	TRBD1	CASREDRYTEAFF	TGTGCCAGCAGGGAGGACAGGTACACTGAAGCTTTCTTT
few	TRBJ1-2	TRBV7-6	-	CASSLEATMMALSNYGYTF	TGTGCCAGCAGCTTAGAAGCGACGATGATGGCTCTCAGCAACTATGGCTACACCTTC
-	TRBJ1-5	TRBV30	-	CAWTKKGDQPQHF	TGTGCCTGGACCAAAAAGGGGGATCAGCCCCAGCATTTT
-	TRBJ2-2	TRBV5-6	TRBD1	CASSLGTGYTGELFF	TGTGCCAGCAGCTTGGGGACAGGGTACACCGGGGAGCTGTTTTTT
few	TRBJ2-1	TRBV5-4	-	CASSLSGSGNEQFF	TGTGCCAGCAGCTTGTCTGGTAGCGGCAATGAGCAGTTCTTC
-	TRBJ2-2	TRBV28	-	CASSSAQGSNTGELFF	TGTGCCAGCAGTTCCGCCCAGGGTTCGAACACCGGGGAGCTGTTTTTT
-	TRBJ2-3	TRBV5-4	-	CASSLPGSGGPTDTQYF	TGTGCCAGCAGCCTCCCGGGGAGTGGCGGCCCCACAGATACGCAGTATTTT
-	TRBJ1-1	TRBV7-9	-	CASSLVEWMNTEAFF	TGTGCCAGCAGCTTAGTGGAGTGGATGAACACTGAAGCTTTCTTT
-	TRBJ1-6	TRBV27	TRBD1	CASSLSPGGYNSPLHF	TGTGCCAGCAGTTTATCCCCAGGGGGCTATAATTCACCCCTCCACTTT
-	TRBJ2-5	TRBV5-4	-	CASGRNQETQYF	TGTGCCAGCGGGAGAAACCAAGAGACCCAGTACTTC
-	TRBJ1-2	TRBV19	-	CASSISGGANYGYTF	TGTGCCAGTAGTATTTCCGGGGGAGCTAACTATGGCTACACCTTC
once	TRBJ2-5	TRBV7-2	TRBD2	CASSIGLVETQYF	TGTGCCAGCAGCATTGGACTAGTTGAGACCCAGTACTTC
-	TRBJ1-2	TRBV29-1	TRBD1	CSVDGGTGYYGYTF	TGCAGCGTTGATGGGGGGACAGGGTACTATGGCTACACCTTC
-	TRBJ1-1	TRBV19	TRBD1	CASSILSGGGAEAFF	TGTGCCAGTAGTATTTTATCAGGGGGCGGCGCTGAAGCTTTCTTT
-	TRBJ1-2	TRBV7-9	-	CASSLAGGEVYGYTF	TGTGCCAGCAGCCTAGCAGGAGGGGAAGTCTATGGCTACACCTTC
-	TRBJ2-7	TRBV7-7	TRBD2	CASSPSGGGSYEQYF	TGTGCCAGCAGCCCGAGCGGGGGTGGATCCTACGAGCAGTACTTC
once	TRBJ2-1	TRBV9	-	CASSIRDLTYNEQFF	TGTGCCAGCAGTATCCGGGACTTAACCTACAATGAGCAGTTCTTC
-	TRBJ1-2	TRBV2	-	CASSERAGPPYGYTF	TGTGCCAGCAGTGAACGGGCAGGGCCCCCCTATGGCTACACCTTC
few	TRBJ2-7	TRBV11-2	TRBD2	CASSLGAGVYEQYF	TGTGCCAGCAGCTTAGGGGCGGGGGTCTACGAGCAGTACTTC
-	TRBJ1-2	TRBV19	-	CASRPRGRGYGYTF	TGTGCCAGTAGACCCAGGGGACGGGGCTATGGCTACACCTTC
-	TRBJ2-7	TRBV7-6	-	CASSSGLGGYEQYF	TGTGCCAGCAGCTCTGGATTGGGGGGATACGAGCAGTACTTC
-	TRBJ2-5	TRBV6-1	TRBD1	CASSETAGTGAETQYF	TGTGCCAGCAGTGAAACCGCCGGGACAGGGGCAGAGACCCAGTACTTC
-	TRBJ1-2	TRBV5-1	-	CASSPDPGGANGYTF	TGCGCCAGCAGCCCAGACCCGGGGGGGGCCAATGGCTACACCTTC
once	TRBJ2-3	TRBV5-1	-	CASSLFDGADTQYF	TGCGCCAGCAGCTTGTTTGACGGAGCAGATACGCAGTATTTT
-	TRBJ1-2	TRBV7-2	TRBD1	CASSLGQGYGYTF	TGTGCCAGCAGCTTGGGACAGGGATATGGCTACACCTTC
-	TRBJ1-5	TRBV19	-	CASSPTSAGQPQHF	TGTGCCAGTAGTCCAACATCAGCGGGACAGCCCCAGCATTTT
-	TRBJ1-1	TRBV11-2	-	CASRLTENTEAFF	TGTGCCAGCAGATTGACAGAGAACACTGAAGCTTTCTTT
-	TRBJ2-7	TRBV7-7	TRBD1	CASSPDRGTYEQYF	TGTGCCAGCAGCCCCGACAGGGGAACCTACGAGCAGTACTTC
-	TRBJ2-2	TRBV9	-	CASSVADRNTGELFF	TGTGCCAGCAGCGTAGCGGACAGAAACACCGGGGAGCTGTTTTTT